This T cell receptor beta chain was observed in a study of CD8 T cells in ankylosing spondylitis. TCRdb itself ran the 5' RACE reads through MiXCR, one entry per CDR3 protein. The sample contains under 450,000 distinct CDR3 sequences, more than 15% of which appear only once. CDR1 and CDR2 from the germline V gene are LGHDT and YNNKEL (reference sequence). The CDR3 contains 19 residues. V lost 2 bases, J lost 0 bases, and 20 bases lay in between. The study's findings and limits: A TCR beta motif made of roughly eight highly homologous variants seemed typical of ankylosing spondylitis blood.

About this clonotype itself: Its specificity is unknown.

The sequencing input was blood, either unsorted or a sorted T cell fraction (not recorded which). The TCR was taken from a male donor with ankylosing spondylitis. The rearrangement links TRBV3-1 to TRBJ1-3; D is perhaps TRBD1 (6 bases). The CDR3 region is CASSQTRGGPTISGNTIYF. CDR3 nucleotides: TGTGCCAGCAGCCAAACCCGGGGGGGCCCCACCATCTCTGGAAACACCATATATTTT.